This T cell receptor (beta chain) was observed in a study of beta chain features in type 1 diabetes. This clone has only a few counts. Its specificity is unknown. Of the isolated RNA, all was reverse transcribed, and so the sequenced material was expressed TCRB transcripts. Method: immunoSEQ multiplex PCR; TCRdb's copy keeps in-frame clones and lacks some. The table includes roughly 300,000 clones, around 15% detected once. V lost 4 bases, J lost 7 bases, and 7 bases stayed unmatched. The CDR3 totals 14 residues. CDR1 SGHRS and CDR2 YFSETQ come from the germline V gene. Study findings and constraints: Moderately but significantly shorter TCRB CDR3s were found in Type 1 diabetes patients in all four CD4+ subsets.

This receptor was obtained from a man between 25 and 39 years old with type 1 diabetes. The chain employs TRBV5-1 and TRBJ1-4; 7 bases match TRBD1. Sequencing used naive CD4+ T cells from blood. This chain's CDR3 is CASSKGASGEKLFF. For the CDR3, the DNA is TGCGCCAGCAGCAAGGGGGCGTCGGGTGAAAAACTGTTTTTT. Looking up the rest from reference TRBV5-1 and TRBJ1-4 gives the full variable domain: KAGVTQTPRYLIKTRGQQVTLSCSPISGHRSVSWYQQTPGQGLQFLFEYFSETQRNKGNFPGRFSGRQFSNSRSEMNVSTLELGDSALYLCASSKGASGEKLFFGSGTQLSVL.